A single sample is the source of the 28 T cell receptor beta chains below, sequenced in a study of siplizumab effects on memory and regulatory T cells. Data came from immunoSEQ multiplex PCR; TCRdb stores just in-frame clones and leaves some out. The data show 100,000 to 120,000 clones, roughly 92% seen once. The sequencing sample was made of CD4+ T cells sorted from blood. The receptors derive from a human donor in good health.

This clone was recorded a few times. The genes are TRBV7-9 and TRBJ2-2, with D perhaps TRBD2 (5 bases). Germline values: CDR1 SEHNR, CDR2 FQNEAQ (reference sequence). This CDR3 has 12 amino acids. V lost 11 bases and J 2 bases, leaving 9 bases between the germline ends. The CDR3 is CAWRANTGELFF. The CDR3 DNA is TGTGCCTGGCGGGCAAACACCGGGGAGCTGTTTTTT. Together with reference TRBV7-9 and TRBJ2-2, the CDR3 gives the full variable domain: DTGVSQNPRHKITKRGQNVTFRCDPISEHNRLYWYRQTLGQGPEFLTYFQNEAQLEKSRLLSDRFSAERPKGSFSTLEIQRTEQGDSAMYLCAWRANTGELFFGEGSRLTVL.

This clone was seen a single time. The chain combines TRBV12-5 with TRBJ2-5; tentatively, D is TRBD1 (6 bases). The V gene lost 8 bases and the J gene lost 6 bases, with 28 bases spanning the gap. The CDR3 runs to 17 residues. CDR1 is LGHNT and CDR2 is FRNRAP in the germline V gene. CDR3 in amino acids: CASRMTQGRPELQTQYF. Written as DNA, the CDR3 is TGTGCTAGTAGAATGACCCAGGGGAGACCCGAGTTACAGACCCAGTACTTC. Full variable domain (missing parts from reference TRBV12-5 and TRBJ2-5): DARVTQTPRHKVTEMGQEVTMRCQPILGHNTVFWYRQTMMQGLELLAYFRNRAPLDDSGMPKDRFSAEMPDATLATLKIQPSEPRDSAVYFCASRMTQGRPELQTQYFGPGTRLLVL.

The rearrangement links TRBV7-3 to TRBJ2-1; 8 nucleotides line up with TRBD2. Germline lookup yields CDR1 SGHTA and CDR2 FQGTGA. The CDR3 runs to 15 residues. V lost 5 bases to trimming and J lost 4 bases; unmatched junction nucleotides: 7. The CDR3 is CASSPGREAYNEQFF. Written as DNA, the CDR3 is TGTGCCAGCAGCCCGGGGCGGGAGGCGTACAATGAGCAGTTCTTC. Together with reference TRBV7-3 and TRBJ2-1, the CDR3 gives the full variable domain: GAGVSQTPSNKVTEKGKYVELRCDPISGHTALYWYRQSLGQGPEFLIYFQGTGAADDSGLPNDRFFAVRPEGSVSTLKIQRTERGDSAVYLCASSPGREAYNEQFFGPGTRLTVL.

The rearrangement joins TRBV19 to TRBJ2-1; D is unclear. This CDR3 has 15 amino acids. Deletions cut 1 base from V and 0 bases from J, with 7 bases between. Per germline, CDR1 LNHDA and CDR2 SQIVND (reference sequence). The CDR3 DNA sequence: TGTGCCAGTAGTATAGGTTTCACCTCCTACAATGAGCAGTTCTTC. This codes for CASSIGFTSYNEQFF.

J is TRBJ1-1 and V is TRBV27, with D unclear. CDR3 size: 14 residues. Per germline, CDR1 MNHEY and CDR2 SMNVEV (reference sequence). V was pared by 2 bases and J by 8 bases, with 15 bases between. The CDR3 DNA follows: TGTGCCAGCAGTTTACTGGGCGGGAGTAAAGAAGCTTTCTTT. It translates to CASSLLGGSKEAFF.

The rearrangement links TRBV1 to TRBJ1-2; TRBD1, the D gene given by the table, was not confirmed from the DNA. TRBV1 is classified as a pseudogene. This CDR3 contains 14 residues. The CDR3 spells CTSSQQGPDYGYTF. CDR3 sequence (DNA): TGCACCAGCAGCCAACAGGGGCCTGATTATGGCTACACCTTC.

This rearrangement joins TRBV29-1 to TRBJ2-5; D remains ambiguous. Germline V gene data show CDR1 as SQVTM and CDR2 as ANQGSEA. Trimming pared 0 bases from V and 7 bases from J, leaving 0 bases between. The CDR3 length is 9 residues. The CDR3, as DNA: TGCAGCGTTGAAGAGACCCAGTACTTC. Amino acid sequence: CSVEETQYF. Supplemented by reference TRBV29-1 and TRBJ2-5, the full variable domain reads SAVISQKPSRDICQRGTSLTIQCQVDSQVTMMFWYRQQPGQSLTLIATANQGSEATYESGFVIDKFPISRPNLTFSTLTVSNMSPEDSSIYLCSVEETQYFGPGTRLLVL.

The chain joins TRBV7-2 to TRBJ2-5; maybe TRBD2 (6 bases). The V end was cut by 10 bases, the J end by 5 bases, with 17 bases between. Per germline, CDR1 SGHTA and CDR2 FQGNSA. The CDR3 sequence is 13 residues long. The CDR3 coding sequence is TGTGCCACCGAAGTGGCGGGGAGCGAGACCCAGTACTTC. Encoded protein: CATEVAGSETQYF.

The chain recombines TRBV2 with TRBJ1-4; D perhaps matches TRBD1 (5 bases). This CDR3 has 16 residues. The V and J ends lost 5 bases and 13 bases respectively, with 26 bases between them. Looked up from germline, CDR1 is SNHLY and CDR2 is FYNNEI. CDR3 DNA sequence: TGTGCCAGCAGTCAGACCGGGACCGCCTCGGGGGGAGGACTGTTTTTT. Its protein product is CASSQTGTASGGGLFF.

DNA of the CDR3: TGTGCCTGGGGGACAGGGCAACAGGAGACCCAGTACTTC. It is translated as CAWGTGQQETQYF. The V gene is TRBV30, the J gene TRBJ2-5; TRBD1 matches at 9 bases. This CDR3 is built from 13 residues. The germline CDR1 and CDR2 sequences are GTSNPN and SVGIG (reference sequence). The ends lost 5 bases at V and 5 bases at J; junction bases unmatched: 6.

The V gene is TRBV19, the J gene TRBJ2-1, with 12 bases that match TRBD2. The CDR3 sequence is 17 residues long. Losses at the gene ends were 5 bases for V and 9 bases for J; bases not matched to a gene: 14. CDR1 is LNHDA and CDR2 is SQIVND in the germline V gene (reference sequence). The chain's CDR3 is CASSQAISSGGAVEQFF. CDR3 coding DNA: TGTGCCAGTAGTCAGGCCATATCTAGCGGGGGGGCGGTTGAGCAGTTCTTC. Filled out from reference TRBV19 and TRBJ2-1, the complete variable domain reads DGGITQSPKYLFRKEGQNVTLSCEQNLNHDAMYWYRQDPGQGLRLIYYSQIVNDFQKGDIAEGYSVSREKKESFPLTVTSAQKNPTAFYLCASSQAISSGGAVEQFFGPGTRLTVL.

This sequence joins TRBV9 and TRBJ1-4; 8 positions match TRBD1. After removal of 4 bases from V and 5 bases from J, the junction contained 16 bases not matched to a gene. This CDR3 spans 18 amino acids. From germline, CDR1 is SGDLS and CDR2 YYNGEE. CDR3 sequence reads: CASSSSWGTGSRNEKLFF. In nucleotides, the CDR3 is TGTGCCAGCAGCTCATCATGGGGGACAGGATCCCGAAATGAAAAACTGTTTTTT.

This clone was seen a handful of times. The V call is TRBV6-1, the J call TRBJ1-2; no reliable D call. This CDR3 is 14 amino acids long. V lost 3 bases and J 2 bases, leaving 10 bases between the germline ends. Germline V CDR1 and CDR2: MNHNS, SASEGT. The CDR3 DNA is TGTGCCAGCAGTGAGGGAGCAGGCAACTATGGCTACACCTTC. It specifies CASSEGAGNYGYTF.

The CDR3 loop is CASSPGGAGYSTGELFF. CDR3 bases: TGCGCCAGCAGCCCCGGCGGGGCGGGATACAGCACCGGGGAGCTGTTTTTT. V gene TRBV5-1 combines with J gene TRBJ2-2; D might be TRBD2 (6 bases). Between the trimmed V and J ends, which lost 4 bases and 4 bases, there was a span of 20 bases. The CDR3 has 17 amino acids. CDR1 SGHRS and CDR2 YFSETQ come from the germline V gene. Complete variable domain (other parts from reference TRBV5-1 and TRBJ2-2): KAGVTQTPRYLIKTRGQQVTLSCSPISGHRSVSWYQQTPGQGLQFLFEYFSETQRNKGNFPGRFSGRQFSNSRSEMNVSTLELGDSALYLCASSPGGAGYSTGELFFGEGSRLTVL.

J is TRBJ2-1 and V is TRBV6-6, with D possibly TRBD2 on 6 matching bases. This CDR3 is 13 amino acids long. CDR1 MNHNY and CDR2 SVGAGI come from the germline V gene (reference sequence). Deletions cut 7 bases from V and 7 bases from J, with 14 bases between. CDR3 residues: CASKGGAGNEQFF. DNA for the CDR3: TGTGCCAGCAAAGGAGGGGCGGGTAATGAGCAGTTCTTC.

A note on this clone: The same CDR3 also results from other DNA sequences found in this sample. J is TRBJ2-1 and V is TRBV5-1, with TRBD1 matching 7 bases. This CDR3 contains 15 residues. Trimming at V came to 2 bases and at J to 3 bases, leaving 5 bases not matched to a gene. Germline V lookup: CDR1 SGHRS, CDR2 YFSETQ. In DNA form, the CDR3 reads TGCGCCAGCAGCTTACACGGACAGGACTACAATGAGCAGTTCTTC. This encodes CASSLHGQDYNEQFF.

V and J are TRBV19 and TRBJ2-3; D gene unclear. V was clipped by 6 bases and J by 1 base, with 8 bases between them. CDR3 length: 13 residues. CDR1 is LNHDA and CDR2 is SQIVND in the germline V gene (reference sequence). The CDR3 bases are TGTGCCAGTAGGGTGTCTGGCACAGATACGCAGTATTTT. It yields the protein CASRVSGTDTQYF.

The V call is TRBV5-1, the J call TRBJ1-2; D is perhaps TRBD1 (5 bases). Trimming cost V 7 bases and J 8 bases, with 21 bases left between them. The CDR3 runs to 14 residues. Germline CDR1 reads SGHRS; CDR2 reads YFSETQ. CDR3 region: CASHPGDGDRGYTF. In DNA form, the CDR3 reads TGCGCCAGCCATCCCGGGGACGGAGATAGGGGCTACACCTTC.

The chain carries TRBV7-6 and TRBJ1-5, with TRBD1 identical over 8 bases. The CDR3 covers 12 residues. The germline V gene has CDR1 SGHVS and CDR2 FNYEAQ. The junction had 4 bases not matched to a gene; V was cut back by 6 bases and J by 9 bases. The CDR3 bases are TGTGCCAGCAGTCAAACAGGGGGGCCCCAGCATTTT. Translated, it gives CASSQTGGPQHF.

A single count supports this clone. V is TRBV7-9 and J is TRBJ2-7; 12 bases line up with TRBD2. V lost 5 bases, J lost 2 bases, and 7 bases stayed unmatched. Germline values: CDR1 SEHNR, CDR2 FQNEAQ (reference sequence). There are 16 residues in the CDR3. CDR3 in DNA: TGTGCCAGCAGCCCCCGACTAGCGGGAGCAACCTACGAGCAGTACTTC. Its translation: CASSPRLAGATYEQYF.

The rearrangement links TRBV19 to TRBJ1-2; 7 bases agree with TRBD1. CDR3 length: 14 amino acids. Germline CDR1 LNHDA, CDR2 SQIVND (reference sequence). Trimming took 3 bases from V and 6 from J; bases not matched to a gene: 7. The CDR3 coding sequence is TGTGCCAGTAGTATTTGGGGACAGCCCGATGGCTACACCTTC. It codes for CASSIWGQPDGYTF.

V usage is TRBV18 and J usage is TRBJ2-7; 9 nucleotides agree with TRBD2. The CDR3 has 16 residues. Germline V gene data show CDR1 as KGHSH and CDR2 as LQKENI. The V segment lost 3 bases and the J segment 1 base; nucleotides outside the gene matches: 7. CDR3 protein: CASSPASGRTSYEQYF. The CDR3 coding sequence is TGTGCCAGCTCACCGGCGAGCGGGAGGACTTCCTACGAGCAGTACTTC. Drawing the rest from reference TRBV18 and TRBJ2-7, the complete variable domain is NAGVMQNPRHLVRRRGQEARLRCSPMKGHSHVYWYRQLPEEGLKFMVYLQKENIIDESGMPKERFSAEFPKEGPSILRIQQVVRGDSAAYFCASSPASGRTSYEQYFGPGTRLTVT.

CDR3 amino acids: CASSLGRAEGQPQHF. CDR3 bases: TGCGCCAGCAGCTTGGGCAGGGCGGAGGGGCAGCCCCAGCATTTT. The rearrangement links TRBV5-1 to TRBJ1-5; the D gene is possibly TRBD1 (5 bases). Per the germline V gene, CDR1 is SGHRS and CDR2 is YFSETQ. This CDR3 contains 15 residues. The germline V and J ends were trimmed by 0 bases and 7 bases, with 14 bases remaining between them.

In DNA form, the CDR3 reads TGTGCCAGCAGTGATGAGCGGGGGCCCACAGATACGCAGTATTTT. Its protein product is CASSDERGPTDTQYF. The chain joins TRBV6-1 to TRBJ2-3, with 8 bases lining up with TRBD2. V dropped 3 bases and J dropped 2; count of bases not matched to a gene: 4. The germline gives CDR1 MNHNS, CDR2 SASEGT. This CDR3 has 15 amino acids.

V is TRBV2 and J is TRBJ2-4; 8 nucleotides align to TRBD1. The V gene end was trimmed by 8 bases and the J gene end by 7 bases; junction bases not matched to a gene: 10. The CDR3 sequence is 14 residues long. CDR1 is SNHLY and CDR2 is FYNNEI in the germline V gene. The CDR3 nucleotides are TGTGCCAGCGGGTTCTTGACAGGGGCGAACATTCAGTACTTC. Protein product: CASGFLTGANIQYF.

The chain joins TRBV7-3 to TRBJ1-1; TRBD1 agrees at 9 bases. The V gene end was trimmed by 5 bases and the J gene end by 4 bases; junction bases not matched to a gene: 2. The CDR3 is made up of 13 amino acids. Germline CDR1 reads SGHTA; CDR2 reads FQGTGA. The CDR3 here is CASSRTGATEAFF. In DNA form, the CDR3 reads TGTGCCAGCAGCCGGACAGGGGCCACTGAAGCTTTCTTT.

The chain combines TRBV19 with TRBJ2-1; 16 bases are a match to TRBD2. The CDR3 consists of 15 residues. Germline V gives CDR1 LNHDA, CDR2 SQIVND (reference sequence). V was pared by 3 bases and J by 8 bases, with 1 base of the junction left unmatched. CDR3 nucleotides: TGTGCCAGTAGTATGGGACTAGCGGGGGGGCATGAGCAGTTCTTC. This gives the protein CASSMGLAGGHEQFF.

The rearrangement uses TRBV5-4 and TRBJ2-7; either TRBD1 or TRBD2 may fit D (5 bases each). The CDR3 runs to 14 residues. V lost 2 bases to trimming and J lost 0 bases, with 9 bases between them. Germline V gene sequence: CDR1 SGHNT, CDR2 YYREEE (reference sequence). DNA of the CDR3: TGTGCCAGCAGCTTCGCAGGGAGCTCCTACGAGCAGTACTTC. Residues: CASSFAGSSYEQYF.